This TCR beta chain was sequenced for a study of blood T cell repertoires in COVID-19. Study details: Samples representing acute and convalescent COVID-19 were sourced from the United States, Italy and Spain. T cells, B-cell-depleted T cells, or PBMCs provided the cDNA or gDNA that served as material.

Germline V lookup: CDR1 SGHTA, CDR2 FQGNSA. CDR3 length: 15 residues. Trimming shortened V by 5 bases and J by 4 bases, and 15 bases separated the two germline ends. Original data processing: Counts of nucleated cells, estimated from reference gene primer amplification, were obtained. The data were produced by immunoSEQ multiplex PCR, yet TCRdb's version contains in-frame clones alone and is incomplete. For V, J and clone size, that table is used; D and trimming come from the DNA. In the table there are some 200,000 clones, 80% of which are singletons. Comment on this clone: The same CDR3 also results from other DNA sequences found in this sample.

This receptor was identified in a human donor in a cohort sampled during active COVID-19. The rearrangement joins TRBV7-2 to TRBJ2-1; possible D gene TRBD2, 6 bases. Sequencing input: peripheral blood. This CDR3 reads CASSLAGSSYNEQFF. The CDR3 DNA reads TGTGCCAGCAGCCTGGCGGGGAGTAGTTACAATGAGCAGTTCTTC.